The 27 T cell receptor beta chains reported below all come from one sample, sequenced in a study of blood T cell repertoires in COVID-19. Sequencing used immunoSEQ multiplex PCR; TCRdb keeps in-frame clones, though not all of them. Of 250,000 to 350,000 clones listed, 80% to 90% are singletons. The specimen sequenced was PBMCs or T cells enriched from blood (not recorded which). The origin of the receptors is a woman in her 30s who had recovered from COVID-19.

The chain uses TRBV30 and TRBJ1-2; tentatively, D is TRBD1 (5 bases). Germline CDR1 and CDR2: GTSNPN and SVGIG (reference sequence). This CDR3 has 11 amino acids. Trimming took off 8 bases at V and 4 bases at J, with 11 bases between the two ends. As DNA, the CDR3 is TGTGCCGACCGCAGGGCCTATGGCTACACCTTC. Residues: CADRRAYGYTF.

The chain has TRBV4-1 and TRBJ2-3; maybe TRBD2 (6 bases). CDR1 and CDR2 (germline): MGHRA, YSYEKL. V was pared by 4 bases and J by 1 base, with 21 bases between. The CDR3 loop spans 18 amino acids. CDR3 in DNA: TGCGCCAGCAGCCCCACATTAGGGGCTAGCGCCGGCACAGATACGCAGTATTTT. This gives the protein CASSPTLGASAGTDTQYF.

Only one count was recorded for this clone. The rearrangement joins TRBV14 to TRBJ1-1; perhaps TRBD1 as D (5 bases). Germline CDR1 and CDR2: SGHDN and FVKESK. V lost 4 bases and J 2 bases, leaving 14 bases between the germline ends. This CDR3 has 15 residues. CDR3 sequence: CASSPDSLKNTEAFF. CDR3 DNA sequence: TGTGCCAGCAGCCCCGACAGTTTAAAAAACACTGAAGCTTTCTTT.

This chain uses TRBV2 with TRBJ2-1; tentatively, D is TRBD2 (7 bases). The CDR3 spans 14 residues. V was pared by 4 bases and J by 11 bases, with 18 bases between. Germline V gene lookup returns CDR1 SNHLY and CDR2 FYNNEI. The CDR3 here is CASSVAEGRGQQFF. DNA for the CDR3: TGTGCCAGCAGTGTAGCGGAGGGGCGGGGGCAGCAGTTCTTC. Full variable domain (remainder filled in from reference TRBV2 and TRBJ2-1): EPEVTQTPSHQVTQMGQEVILRCVPISNHLYFYWYRQILGQKVEFLVSFYNNEISEKSEIFDDQFSVERPDGSNFTLKIRSTKLEDSAMYFCASSVAEGRGQQFFGPGTRLTVL.

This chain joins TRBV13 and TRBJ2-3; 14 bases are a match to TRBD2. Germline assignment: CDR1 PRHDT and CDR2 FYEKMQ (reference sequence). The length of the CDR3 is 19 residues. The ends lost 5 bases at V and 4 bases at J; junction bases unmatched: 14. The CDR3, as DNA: TGTGCCAGCAGCGCCGGACTAGCGGGAGGCCTGGCATTCGCAGATACGCAGTATTTT. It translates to CASSAGLAGGLAFADTQYF.

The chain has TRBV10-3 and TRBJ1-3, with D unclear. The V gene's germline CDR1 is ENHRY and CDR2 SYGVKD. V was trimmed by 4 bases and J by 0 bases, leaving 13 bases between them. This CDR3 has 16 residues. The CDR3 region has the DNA TGTGCCATCAGTGTATACGACACCAACTCTGGAAACACCATATATTTT. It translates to CAISVYDTNSGNTIYF.

CDR3 bases: TGTGCCAGCAGTGAAGCAGGGGCGAGAAACACTGAAGCTTTCTTT. Amino acids: CASSEAGARNTEAFF. The chain carries TRBV2 and TRBJ1-1; maybe TRBD1 (5 bases). The CDR3 sequence is 15 residues long. Trimming cost V 0 bases and J 2 bases, with 10 bases left between them. The germline V gene encodes CDR1 SNHLY and CDR2 FYNNEI.

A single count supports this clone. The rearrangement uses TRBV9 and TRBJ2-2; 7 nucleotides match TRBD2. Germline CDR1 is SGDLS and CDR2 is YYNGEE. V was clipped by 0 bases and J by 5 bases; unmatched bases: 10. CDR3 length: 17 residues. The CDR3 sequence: CASSVVGKWRETGELFF. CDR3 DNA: TGTGCCAGCAGCGTAGTAGGGAAGTGGCGGGAGACCGGGGAGCTGTTTTTT.

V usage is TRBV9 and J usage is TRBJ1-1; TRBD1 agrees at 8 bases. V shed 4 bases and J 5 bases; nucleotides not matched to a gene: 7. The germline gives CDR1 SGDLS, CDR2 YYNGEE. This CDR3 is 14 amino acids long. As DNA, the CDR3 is TGTGCCAGCAGCACGTCAGGGGGCGGAACTGAAGCTTTCTTT. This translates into CASSTSGGGTEAFF.

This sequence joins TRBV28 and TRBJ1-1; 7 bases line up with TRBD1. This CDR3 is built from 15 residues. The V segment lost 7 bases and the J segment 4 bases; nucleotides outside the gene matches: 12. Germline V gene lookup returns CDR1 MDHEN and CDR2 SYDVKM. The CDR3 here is CASTPWEDRATEAFF. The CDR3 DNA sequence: TGTGCCAGCACCCCATGGGAAGACAGGGCCACTGAAGCTTTCTTT. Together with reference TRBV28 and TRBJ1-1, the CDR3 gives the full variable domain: DVKVTQSSRYLVKRTGEKVFLECVQDMDHENMFWYRQDPGLGLRLIYFSYDVKMKEKGDIPEGYSVSREKKERFSLILESASTNQTSMYLCASTPWEDRATEAFFGQGTRLTVV.

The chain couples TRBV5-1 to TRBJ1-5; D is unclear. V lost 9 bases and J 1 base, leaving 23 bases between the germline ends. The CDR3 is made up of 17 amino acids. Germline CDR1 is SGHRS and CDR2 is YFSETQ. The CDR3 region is CATRRPGTPLSNQPQHF. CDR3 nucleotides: TGCGCCACCAGGAGACCGGGAACCCCCCTCAGCAATCAGCCCCAGCATTTT.

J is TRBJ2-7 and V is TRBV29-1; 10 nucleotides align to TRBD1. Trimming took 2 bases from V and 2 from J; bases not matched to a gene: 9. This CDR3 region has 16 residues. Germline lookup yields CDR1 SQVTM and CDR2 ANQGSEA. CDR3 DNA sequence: TGCAGCGTTGAACCCTTGACCGGGACAGGGGCCTACGAGCAGTACTTC. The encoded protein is CSVEPLTGTGAYEQYF.

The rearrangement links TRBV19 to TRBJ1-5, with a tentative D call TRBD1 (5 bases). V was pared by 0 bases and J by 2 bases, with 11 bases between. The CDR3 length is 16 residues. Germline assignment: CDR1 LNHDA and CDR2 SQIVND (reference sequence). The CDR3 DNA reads TGTGCCAGTAGTATAGAATCAGGGTGGGGCAATCAGCCCCAGCATTTT. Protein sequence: CASSIESGWGNQPQHF.

The CDR3 loop is CASSTLAGGGETQYF. The CDR3 DNA follows: TGTGCCAGCAGTACACTAGCGGGGGGTGGAGAGACCCAGTACTTC. The rearrangement links TRBV28 to TRBJ2-5; 12 positions agree with TRBD2. Germline assignment: CDR1 MDHEN and CDR2 SYDVKM. V was clipped by 5 bases and J by 4 bases; unmatched bases: 5. The CDR3 totals 15 residues.

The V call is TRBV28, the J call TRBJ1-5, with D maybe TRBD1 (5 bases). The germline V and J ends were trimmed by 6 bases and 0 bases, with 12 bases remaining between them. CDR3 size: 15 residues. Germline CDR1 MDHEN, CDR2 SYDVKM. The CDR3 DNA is TGTGCCAGCAGCTCGGACAAATTTAGCAATCAGCCCCAGCATTTT. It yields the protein CASSSDKFSNQPQHF.

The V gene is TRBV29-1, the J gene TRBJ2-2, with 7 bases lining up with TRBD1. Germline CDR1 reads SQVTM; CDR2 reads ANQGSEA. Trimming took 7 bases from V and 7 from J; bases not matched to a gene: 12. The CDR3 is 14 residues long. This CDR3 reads CSALRTGTGGELFF. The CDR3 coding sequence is TGCAGCGCTCTGCGGACAGGTACCGGCGGGGAGCTGTTTTTT.

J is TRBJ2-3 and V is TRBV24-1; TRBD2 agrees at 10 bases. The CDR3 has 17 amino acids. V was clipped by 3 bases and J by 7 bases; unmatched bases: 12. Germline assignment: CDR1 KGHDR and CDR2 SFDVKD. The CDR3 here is CATSDALLAGVQNTQYF. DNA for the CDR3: TGTGCCACCAGTGATGCCCTCCTAGCGGGAGTGCAAAATACGCAGTATTTT.

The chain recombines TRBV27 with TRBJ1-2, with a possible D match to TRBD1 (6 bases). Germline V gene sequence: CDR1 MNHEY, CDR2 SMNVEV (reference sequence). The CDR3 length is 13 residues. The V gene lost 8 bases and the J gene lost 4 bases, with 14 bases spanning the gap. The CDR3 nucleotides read TGTGCCAGCGGCTTCACAGGGAGCTATGGCTACACCTTC. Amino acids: CASGFTGSYGYTF.

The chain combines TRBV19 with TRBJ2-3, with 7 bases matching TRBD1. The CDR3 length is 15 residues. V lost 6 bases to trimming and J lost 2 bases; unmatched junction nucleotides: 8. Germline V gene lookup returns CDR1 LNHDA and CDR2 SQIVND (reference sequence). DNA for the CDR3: TGTGCCAGTAGGCCCCGGGGACAGATCACAGATACGCAGTATTTT. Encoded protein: CASRPRGQITDTQYF.

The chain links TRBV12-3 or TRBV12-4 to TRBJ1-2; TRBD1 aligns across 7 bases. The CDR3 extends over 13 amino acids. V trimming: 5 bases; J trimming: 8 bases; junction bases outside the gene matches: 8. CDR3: CASSGDSLGGYTF. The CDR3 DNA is TGTGCCAGCAGTGGGGACAGCCTCGGGGGCTACACCTTC.

The CDR3 loop reads CASSAETGSNYGYTF. CDR3 DNA: TGTGCCAGCAGTGCAGAAACAGGGTCTAACTATGGCTACACCTTC. The chain carries TRBV2 and TRBJ1-2; possibly TRBD1 for D (6 bases). Trimming pared 4 bases from V and 0 bases from J, leaving 12 bases between. CDR1 and CDR2 from the germline V gene are SNHLY and FYNNEI. This CDR3 comprises 15 residues.

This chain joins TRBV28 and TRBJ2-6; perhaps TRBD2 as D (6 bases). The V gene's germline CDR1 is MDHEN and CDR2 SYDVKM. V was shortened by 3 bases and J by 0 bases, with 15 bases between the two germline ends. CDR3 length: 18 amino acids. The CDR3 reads CASSFYAGTYSGANVLTF. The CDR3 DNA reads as TGTGCCAGCAGTTTCTATGCCGGGACTTACTCTGGGGCCAACGTCCTGACTTTC.

The CDR3 spells CSVSNIEQFF. The CDR3, as DNA: TGCAGCGTATCAAACATCGAGCAGTTCTTC. This chain uses TRBV29-1 with TRBJ2-1; D unresolved. The CDR3 loop spans 10 amino acids. Trimming stripped 6 bases from V and 10 bases from J, with 10 bases between. Per the germline V gene, CDR1 is SQVTM and CDR2 is ANQGSEA.

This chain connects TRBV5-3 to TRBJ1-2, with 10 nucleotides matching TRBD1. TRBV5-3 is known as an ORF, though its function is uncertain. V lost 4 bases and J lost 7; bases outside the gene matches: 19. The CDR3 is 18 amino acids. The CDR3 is CARSPPNVDRGRVGGYTF. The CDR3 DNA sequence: TGTGCCAGAAGCCCTCCCAACGTTGACAGGGGGCGAGTCGGTGGCTACACCTTC.

The CDR3 loop reads CASSLGAGPNQPQHF. CDR3 in DNA: TGCGCCAGCAGCTTGGGGGCAGGGCCCAATCAGCCCCAGCATTTT. The chain employs TRBV5-1 and TRBJ1-5, with a tentative D call TRBD1 (5 bases). The V and J ends lost 0 bases and 3 bases respectively, with 10 bases between them. This CDR3 region has 15 residues. CDR1 is SGHRS, CDR2 YFSETQ, per germline.

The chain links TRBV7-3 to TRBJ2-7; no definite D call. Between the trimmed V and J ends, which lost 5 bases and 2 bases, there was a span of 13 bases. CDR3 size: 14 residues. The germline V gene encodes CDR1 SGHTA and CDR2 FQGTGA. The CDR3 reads CASSQMAGAYEQYF. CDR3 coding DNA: TGTGCCAGCAGCCAGATGGCAGGTGCCTACGAGCAGTACTTC. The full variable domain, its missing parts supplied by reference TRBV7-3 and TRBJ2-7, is GAGVSQTPSNKVTEKGKYVELRCDPISGHTALYWYRQSLGQGPEFLIYFQGTGAADDSGLPNDRFFAVRPEGSVSTLKIQRTERGDSAVYLCASSQMAGAYEQYFGPGTRLTVT.

CDR3 nucleotides: TGTGCCAGCAGAACAGGGGAAGCCACTGAAGCTTTCTTT. Translated, it gives CASRTGEATEAFF. This chain joins TRBV28 and TRBJ1-1; 7 bases agree with TRBD1. Germline V gene lookup returns CDR1 MDHEN and CDR2 SYDVKM. After removal of 6 bases from V and 4 bases from J, the junction contained 5 bases not matched to a gene. The CDR3 extends over 13 amino acids.